This T cell receptor beta chain stems from a study of T cells in Graves' hyperthyroidism and ophthalmopathy. RNA transcripts served as the template for amplifying TCR beta CDR3 regions. The HTBI primer set served for first-round RT-PCR of the TCR CDR3. TCRdb redid the calling of the multiplex PCR reads with MiXCR, one entry per CDR3 protein. The sample carries 330,000 or so distinct CDR3 sequences, 15% to 20% recorded once. Exclusions: uncontrolled infection, other autoimmune disease, pregnancy, lactation. This clonotype occurred many times. Its antigen is not identified. Study results and caveats: Most thyroid clonotypes expanded above 0.001 were also detected in blood. From stable hyperthyroidism, ophthalmopathy was separated by a 13 V-J model.

The CDR3 is 13 residues long. CDR1 is LGHDT, CDR2 YNNKEL, per germline (reference sequence). The V and J ends lost 4 bases and 4 bases respectively, with 8 bases between them. The sample comprised blood. This TCR was sampled from a man aged 50-59 years with Graves' ophthalmopathy. The chain combines TRBV3-1 with TRBJ2-1; D is ambiguous. In nucleotides, the CDR3 is TGTGCCAGCAGCCCGACTGGATACAATGAGCAGTTCTTC. Translation gives CASSPTGYNEQFF.